Presented here are 16 T cell receptor beta chains from one specimen sequenced in a study of cytomegalovirus exposure and HLA in healthy donors. With 60 Vbeta and 13 Jbeta primers, the PCR was carried out. The assay was immunoSEQ multiplex PCR, and TCRdb's table has in-frame clones only and misses some. The table records fewer than 200,000 clones, roughly 73% of them present only once. Input material: PBMCs. These receptors all stem from a male donor in good health and CMV-seronegative.

The V and J genes are TRBV2 and TRBJ2-3, with D possibly TRBD1 on 6 matching bases. The germline gives CDR1 SNHLY, CDR2 FYNNEI. The V gene lost 9 bases and the J gene lost 0 bases, with 16 bases spanning the gap. This CDR3 spans 15 amino acids. Here the CDR3 reads CASTVDRQSTDTQYF. The CDR3 region has the DNA TGTGCCAGTACCGTTGACAGGCAAAGCACAGATACGCAGTATTTT.

This chain joins TRBV5-6 and TRBJ2-1, with TRBD2 matching over 10 bases. Germline V gives CDR1 SGHDT, CDR2 YYEEEE. V lost 1 base, J lost 8 bases, and 6 bases stayed unmatched. The CDR3 runs to 15 residues. The CDR3 sequence: CASSLRLAGVHEQFF. CDR3 DNA sequence: TGTGCCAGCAGCTTGAGGCTAGCGGGAGTGCATGAGCAGTTCTTC.

The CDR3 coding sequence is TGTGCCAGCAGCCCCCTTCCGGGGTCGGACAATGAGCAGTTCTTC. Its protein is CASSPLPGSDNEQFF. The V and J genes are TRBV5-6 and TRBJ2-1, with D perhaps TRBD2 (5 bases). V was pared by 4 bases and J by 5 bases, with 16 bases between. The CDR3 has 15 amino acids. CDR1 is SGHDT and CDR2 is YYEEEE in the germline V gene.

J is TRBJ2-3 and V is TRBV19, with D possibly being TRBD2 (6 bases). CDR3 length equals 13 residues. With 7 bases removed from V and 2 bases from J, the gap between germline ends came to 10 bases. Looked up from germline, CDR1 is LNHDA and CDR2 is SQIVND (reference sequence). CDR3 protein: CASNGGNTDTQYF. CDR3 coding DNA: TGTGCCAGTAACGGCGGGAACACAGATACGCAGTATTTT. Combining the CDR3 with reference TRBV19 and TRBJ2-3 gives the whole variable domain DGGITQSPKYLFRKEGQNVTLSCEQNLNHDAMYWYRQDPGQGLRLIYYSQIVNDFQKGDIAEGYSVSREKKESFPLTVTSAQKNPTAFYLCASNGGNTDTQYFGPGTRLTVL.

The J gene is TRBJ2-2, the V gene TRBV5-1; 9 bases fit TRBD1. The CDR3 is 18 residues long. Germline V CDR1 and CDR2: SGHRS, YFSETQ. The V segment lost 0 bases and the J segment 1 base; nucleotides outside the gene matches: 7. The CDR3 DNA is TGCGCCAGCAGCTTGGACCCCCCGGGACAGGGGAACACCGGGGAGCTGTTTTTT. It encodes CASSLDPPGQGNTGELFF.

The V gene is TRBV5-8, the J gene TRBJ2-7, with 11 bases that match TRBD2. This CDR3 spans 15 amino acids. CDR1 is SGHTS and CDR2 is YDEGEE in the germline V gene. V trimming: 5 bases; J trimming: 3 bases; junction bases outside the gene matches: 7. This CDR3 is CASRRTGTSGYEQYF. The CDR3 DNA sequence: TGTGCCAGCAGACGTACCGGGACTAGCGGCTACGAGCAGTACTTC.

The chain employs TRBV5-1 and TRBJ2-5, with D perhaps TRBD1 (5 bases). CDR3 length equals 14 residues. The V and J ends lost 3 bases and 7 bases respectively, with 16 bases between them. CDR1 and CDR2 from the germline V gene are SGHRS and YFSETQ. CDR3 protein: CASSSSGWMGTQYF. The CDR3 nucleotides are TGCGCCAGCAGCTCGTCAGGGTGGATGGGGACCCAGTACTTC.

J is TRBJ2-3 and V is TRBV27, with 7 bases matching TRBD2. The germline CDR1 and CDR2 sequences are MNHEY and SMNVEV (reference sequence). V lost 7 bases and J lost 0; bases outside the gene matches: 13. The CDR3 is 17 amino acids. CDR3 loop: CASTMGGTTTSTDTQYF. The CDR3 DNA sequence: TGTGCCAGCACAATGGGCGGGACTACAACTAGCACAGATACGCAGTATTTT.

The CDR3 region is CASSAEWGDGYGYTF. The CDR3 DNA is TGTGCCAGCAGTGCCGAGTGGGGGGATGGCTATGGCTACACCTTC. The rearrangement uses TRBV28 and TRBJ1-2; possibly TRBD1 for D (5 bases). The CDR3 has 15 amino acids. Per germline, CDR1 MDHEN and CDR2 SYDVKM. Trimming took off 5 bases at V and 4 bases at J, with 17 bases between the two ends.

V gene TRBV9 combines with J gene TRBJ2-1, with D perhaps TRBD2 (5 bases). Trimming removed 0 bases at V and 9 bases at J, with 7 bases between. Germline CDR1 and CDR2: SGDLS and YYNGEE. There are 12 residues in the CDR3. The CDR3 DNA reads as TGTGCCAGCAGCGTAGACCGGGGTGAGCAGTTCTTC. Residues: CASSVDRGEQFF.

This chain connects TRBV6-5 to TRBJ1-6, with no clear D. Trimming cost V 2 bases and J 9 bases, with 8 bases left between them. CDR3 length equals 13 residues. From germline, CDR1 is MNHEY and CDR2 SVGAGI. The CDR3 here is CASSYMALSPLHF. The CDR3 bases are TGTGCCAGCAGTTACATGGCCCTTTCACCCCTCCACTTT.

The CDR3: CAWSVQSGGSTDTQYF. The CDR3 nucleotides are TGTGCCTGGAGTGTACAGTCGGGAGGGAGCACAGATACGCAGTATTTT. The chain has TRBV30 and TRBJ2-3, with 8 positions matching TRBD2. Germline V CDR1 and CDR2: GTSNPN, SVGIG (reference sequence). The CDR3 has 16 residues. The V gene end was trimmed by 0 bases and the J gene end by 0 bases; junction bases not matched to a gene: 5.

This clone was counted between two and nine times. V and J are TRBV5-1 and TRBJ2-2, with D maybe TRBD2 (6 bases). The V end lost 5 bases, the J end lost 1 base, and 12 bases lay between the germline ends. CDR1 is SGHRS and CDR2 is YFSETQ in the germline V gene. This CDR3 has 15 amino acids. The CDR3 region is CASRISGMNTGELFF. The CDR3 DNA reads TGCGCCAGCAGGATTAGCGGCATGAACACCGGGGAGCTGTTTTTT.

This clone came up a few times. The CDR3 sequence: CASSFRTSLEQYF. CDR3 nucleotides: TGTGCCAGCAGCTTTCGGACTAGTCTCGAGCAGTACTTC. The chain joins TRBV7-9 to TRBJ2-7; TRBD2 matches at 7 bases. Germline V lookup: CDR1 SEHNR, CDR2 FQNEAQ (reference sequence). The CDR3 consists of 13 residues. V trimming: 3 bases; J trimming: 6 bases; junction bases outside the gene matches: 5.

The chain is built from TRBV28 and TRBJ1-2; D might be TRBD1 (5 bases). The CDR3 consists of 15 residues. Between the trimmed V and J ends, which lost 6 bases and 3 bases, there was a span of 17 bases. The germline V gene encodes CDR1 MDHEN and CDR2 SYDVKM. The CDR3 nucleotides are TGTGCCAGCAGCCCTGGAGGGACTAATGACTATGGCTACACCTTC. Translation gives CASSPGGTNDYGYTF.

The chain recombines TRBV6-6 with TRBJ2-2; 11 positions agree with TRBD1. This CDR3 is 14 amino acids long. Per germline, CDR1 MNHNY and CDR2 SVGAGI (reference sequence). V shed 6 bases and J 4 bases; nucleotides not matched to a gene: 1. The CDR3 sequence is CASRGTGGTGELFF. CDR3 nucleotide sequence: TGTGCCAGCAGAGGGACAGGGGGCACCGGGGAGCTGTTTTTT.